The rows below give T cell receptor beta chains drawn from one sample of a study of cytomegalovirus exposure and HLA in healthy donors. Profiled with immunoSEQ multiplex PCR; TCRdb holds only in-frame clones, not every one. Among some 200,000 clones, about 89% were seen once, and the ten largest hold roughly 6.6%. The sample consisted of PBMCs. Every receptor here comes from a man aged 25-40 years in good health and CMV-seropositive. CDR3s include the opening cysteine and the closing phenylalanine or tryptophan. A D gene is named only where the DNA matches it firmly. Clone size is shown for a subset of rows, as once, few, many or a class of expanded clone.

- TRBJ2-6 TRBV9 - CASSVSLAGAGANVLTF TGTGCCAGCAGCGTATCGCTCGCTGGGGCTGGGGCCAACGTCCTGACTTTC
- TRBJ1-6 TRBV5-1 - CASSLDGRSSSYNSPLHF TGCGCCAGCAGCTTGGATGGCAGGTCGAGCTCCTATAATTCACCCCTCCACTTT
TRBD1 TRBJ1-2 TRBV27 - CASSLAAGGWYGYTF TGTGCCAGCAGTTTAGCGGCAGGGGGTTGGTATGGCTACACCTTC
TRBD2 TRBJ2-1 TRBV11-1 - CASSLALAGGLSYNEQFF TGTGCCAGCAGCTTAGCACTAGCGGGAGGGCTCTCCTACAATGAGCAGTTCTTC
- TRBJ1-2 TRBV19 few CASHEFGYGYTF TGTGCCAGCCATGAATTTGGGTATGGCTACACCTTC
TRBD1 TRBJ2-7 TRBV7-2 - CASSTRTGYEQYF TGTGCCAGCAGCACCCGGACAGGCTACGAGCAGTACTTC
- TRBJ2-3 TRBV5-1 - CASARGEAKSDTQYF TGCGCCAGCGCAAGGGGGGAAGCTAAATCAGATACGCAGTATTTT
- TRBJ2-7 TRBV5-4 - CASSYGTGEQYF TGTGCCAGCAGCTACGGGACGGGAGAGCAGTACTTC
- TRBJ2-6 TRBV4-1 - CASSRDSAGANVLTF TGCGCCAGCAGCAGGGATTCGGCTGGGGCCAACGTCCTGACTTTC
- TRBJ2-7 TRBV7-9 - CASSGTYEQYF TGTGCCAGCAGCGGGACCTACGAGCAGTACTTC
- TRBJ1-3 TRBV4-3 - CASSQRQASSGNTIYF TGCGCCAGCAGCCAACGACAGGCGAGCTCTGGAAACACCATATATTTT
TRBD2 TRBJ2-1 TRBV7-2 - CASRRLAGGDEQFF TGTGCCAGCAGAAGACTAGCGGGAGGTGATGAGCAGTTCTTC
TRBD1 TRBJ1-3 TRBV30 - CACLGTGANTIYF TGTGCCTGCCTCGGGACAGGGGCAAACACCATATATTTT
- TRBJ2-1 TRBV27 - CASSLHNEQFF TGTGCCAGCAGTTTACACAATGAGCAGTTCTTC
TRBD1 TRBJ2-7 TRBV2 - CASGTVSYEQYF TGTGCCAGCGGGACAGTCTCCTACGAGCAGTACTTC
- TRBJ1-1 TRBV6-6 - CASSYGQTESNTEAFF TGTGCCAGCAGTTATGGACAGACAGAATCGAACACTGAAGCTTTCTTT
- TRBJ2-1 TRBV4-1 - CASSQGDNEQFF TGCGCCAGCAGCCAAGGAGACAATGAGCAGTTCTTC
TRBD1 TRBJ1-2 TRBV7-9 - CASSTGTAHGYTF TGTGCCAGCAGCACTGGGACAGCGCACGGCTACACCTTC
TRBD1 TRBJ2-7 TRBV18 few CASSPSGGTSSYEQYF TGTGCCAGCTCACCATCAGGGGGCACCTCCTCCTACGAGCAGTACTTC
TRBD2 TRBJ2-5 TRBV5-1 - CASRSRGGQETQYF TGCGCCAGCAGGTCCCGGGGGGGCCAAGAGACCCAGTACTTC
- TRBJ2-2 TRBV21-1 - CASSKDSTDTGELFF TGTGCCAGCAGCAAAGACTCGACTGACACCGGGGAGCTGTTTTTT
- TRBJ1-1 TRBV19 - CASSWQNTEAFF TGTGCCAGTAGTTGGCAGAACACTGAAGCTTTCTTT
- TRBJ1-5 TRBV7-2 - CASSLDGFGNQPQHF TGTGCCAGCAGTCTTGACGGATTTGGCAATCAGCCCCAGCATTTT
TRBD1 TRBJ2-5 TRBV18 once CASSQQGVETQYF TGTGCCAGCTCACAACAGGGGGTAGAGACCCAGTACTTC
TRBD2 TRBJ2-1 TRBV6-6 - CAIGGGTSEQFF TGTGCCATCGGGGGGGGGACTAGTGAGCAGTTCTTC
- TRBJ1-4 TRBV7-8 - CASSLGLLRNEKLFF TGTGCCAGCAGCTTAGGACTCCTAAGAAATGAAAAACTGTTTTTT
- TRBJ1-2 TRBV7-2 - CASSDPDGYTF TGTGCCAGCAGCGACCCGGATGGCTACACCTTC
TRBD1 TRBJ2-7 TRBV5-1 - CASSLGQGQSSYEQYF TGCGCCAGCAGCTTGGGACAGGGTCAAAGCTCCTACGAGCAGTACTTC
- TRBJ2-3 TRBV7-2 - CASSPTAGLSTDTQYF TGTGCCAGCAGCCCGACCGCCGGACTCTCCACAGATACGCAGTATTTT
TRBD1 TRBJ2-5 TRBV27 - CASSRGTGYGETQYF TGTGCCAGCAGCCGAGGGACAGGGTACGGAGAGACCCAGTACTTC
TRBD1 TRBJ1-2 TRBV19 - CASKTGVDGYTF TGTGCCAGTAAAACAGGGGTCGATGGCTACACCTTC
- TRBJ1-5 TRBV5-1 - CASSTAGGNQPQHF TGCGCCAGCAGCACGGCAGGGGGCAATCAGCCCCAGCATTTT
- TRBJ1-2 TRBV7-9 - CASSSGRAGNYGYTF TGTGCCAGCAGCTCAGGCCGCGCGGGGAACTATGGCTACACCTTC
TRBD2 TRBJ2-1 TRBV5-1 - CASSLGAPGGAGGDNEQFF TGCGCCAGCAGCTTGGGTGCCCCCGGTGGAGCGGGAGGGGACAATGAGCAGTTCTTC
TRBD1 TRBJ1-2 TRBV6-6 - CASRRRQGGHGYTF TGTGCCAGCAGGCGTCGACAGGGAGGCCATGGCTACACCTTC
- TRBJ1-1 TRBV30 - CAWNLGVNTEAFF TGTGCCTGGAACCTTGGGGTGAACACTGAAGCTTTCTTT
- TRBJ2-7 TRBV12-5 - CASGSRGTYEQYF TGTGCTAGTGGTTCACGGGGGACTTACGAGCAGTACTTC
- TRBJ2-1 TRBV5-1 - CASSFSVTFGNNEQFF TGCGCCAGCAGCTTTTCAGTGACGTTTGGCAACAATGAGCAGTTCTTC
- TRBJ1-1 TRBV19 - CASRLQENTEAFF TGTGCCAGTAGGCTTCAGGAGAACACTGAAGCTTTCTTT
TRBD2 TRBJ2-2 TRBV27 - CASRRVVGGPSNTGELFF TGTGCCAGCAGGAGGGTTGTGGGAGGGCCGTCTAACACCGGGGAGCTGTTTTTT
TRBD1 TRBJ1-1 TRBV6-1 - CASSEREGAYPNTEAFF TGTGCCAGCAGTGAAAGGGAGGGGGCTTATCCGAACACTGAAGCTTTCTTT
TRBD1 TRBJ2-1 TRBV5-1 - CASSPDRSSSYNEQFF TGCGCCAGCAGCCCGGACAGGTCAAGCTCCTACAATGAGCAGTTCTTC
- TRBJ1-4 TRBV16 - CASSPRLPDFNEKLFF TGTGCCAGCAGTCCACGTCTGCCGGATTTTAATGAAAAACTGTTTTTT
- TRBJ1-5 TRBV18 - CASSRDNNQPQHF TGTGCCAGCTCACGGGACAACAATCAGCCCCAGCATTTT
- TRBJ1-1 TRBV4-1 few CASSQGEHTEAFF TGCGCCAGCAGCCAAGGAGAGCACACTGAAGCTTTCTTT